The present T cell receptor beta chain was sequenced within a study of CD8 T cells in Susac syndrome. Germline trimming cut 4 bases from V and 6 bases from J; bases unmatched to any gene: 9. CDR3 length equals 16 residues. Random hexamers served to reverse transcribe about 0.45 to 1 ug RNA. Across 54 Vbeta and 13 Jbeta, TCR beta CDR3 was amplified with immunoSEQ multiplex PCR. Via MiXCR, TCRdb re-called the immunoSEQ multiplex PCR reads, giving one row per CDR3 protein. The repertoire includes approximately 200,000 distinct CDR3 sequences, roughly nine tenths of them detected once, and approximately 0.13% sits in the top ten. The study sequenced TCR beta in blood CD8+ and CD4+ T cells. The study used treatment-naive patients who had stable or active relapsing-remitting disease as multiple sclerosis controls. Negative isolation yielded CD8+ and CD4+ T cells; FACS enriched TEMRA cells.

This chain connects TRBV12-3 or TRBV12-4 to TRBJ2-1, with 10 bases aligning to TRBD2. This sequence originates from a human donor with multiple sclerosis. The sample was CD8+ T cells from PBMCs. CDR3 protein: CASSWLAGVSPNEQFF. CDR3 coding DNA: TGTGCCAGCAGTTGGCTAGCGGGAGTAAGCCCCAATGAGCAGTTCTTC.